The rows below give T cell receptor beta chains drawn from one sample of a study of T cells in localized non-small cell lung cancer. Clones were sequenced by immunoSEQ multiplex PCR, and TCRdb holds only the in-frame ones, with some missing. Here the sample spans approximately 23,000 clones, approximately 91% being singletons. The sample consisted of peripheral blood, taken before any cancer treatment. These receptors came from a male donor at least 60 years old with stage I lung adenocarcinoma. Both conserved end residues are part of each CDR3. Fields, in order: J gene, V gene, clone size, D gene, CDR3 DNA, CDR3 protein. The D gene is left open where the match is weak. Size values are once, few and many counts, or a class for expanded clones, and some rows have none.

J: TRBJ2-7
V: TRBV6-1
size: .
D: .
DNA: TGTGCCAGCAGAACCAGCGCCTACGAGCAGTACTTC
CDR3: CASRTSAYEQYF

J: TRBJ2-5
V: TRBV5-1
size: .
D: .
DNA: TGCGCCAGCAGCTTGGCTCCCAGACAGGCCGTGGGGGAGACCCAGTACTTC
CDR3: CASSLAPRQAVGETQYF

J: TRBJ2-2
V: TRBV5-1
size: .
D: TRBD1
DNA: TGCGCCAGCAGGCACCGACAGGGGGCTTTGAGGTCGGACACCGGGGAGCTGTTTTTT
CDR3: CASRHRQGALRSDTGELFF

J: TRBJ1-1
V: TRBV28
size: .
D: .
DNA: TGTGCCAGCAGTTGGGGCAGGGGCACTGAAGCTTTCTTT
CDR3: CASSWGRGTEAFF

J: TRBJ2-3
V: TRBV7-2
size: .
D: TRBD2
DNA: TGTGCCAGCAGCTTAGCACGAAGCGGGAGGGGGCTGGGAGATACGCAGTATTTT
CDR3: CASSLARSGRGLGDTQYF

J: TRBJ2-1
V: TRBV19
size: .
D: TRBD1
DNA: TGTGCCAGTAGTACTTTTAGTCAGGGGGCCTACAATGAGCAGTTCTTC
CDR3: CASSTFSQGAYNEQFF

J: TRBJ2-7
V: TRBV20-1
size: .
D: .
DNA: TGCAGTGTCGCCCGAGAGGAGCAGTACTTC
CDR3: CSVAREEQYF

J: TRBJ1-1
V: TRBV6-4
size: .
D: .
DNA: TGTGCCAGCAGTGAACTTTTAAACACTGAAGCTTTCTTT
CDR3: CASSELLNTEAFF

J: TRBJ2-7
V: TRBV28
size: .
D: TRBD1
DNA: TGTGCCAGCAGTTACAGGGGGTCCCTAGGGTACGAGCAGTACTTC
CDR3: CASSYRGSLGYEQYF

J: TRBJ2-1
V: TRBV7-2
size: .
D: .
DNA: TGTGCCAGCAGCTTGGACCCGAGCTCCTACAATGAGCAGTTCTTC
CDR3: CASSLDPSSYNEQFF

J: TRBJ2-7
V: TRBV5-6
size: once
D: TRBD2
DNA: TGTGCCAGCAGCCACGGGACTAGCGGATACGAGCAGTACTTC
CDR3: CASSHGTSGYEQYF

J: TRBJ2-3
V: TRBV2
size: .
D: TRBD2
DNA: TGTGCCAGCATCCTCGGACTAGCGGGGGGTACAGATACGCAGTATTTT
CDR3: CASILGLAGGTDTQYF

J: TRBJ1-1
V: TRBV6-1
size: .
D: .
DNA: TGTGCCAGCAGCGCTTGGCAGGGAGCAAACACTGAAGCTTTCTTT
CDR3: CASSAWQGANTEAFF

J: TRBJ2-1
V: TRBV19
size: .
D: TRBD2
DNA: TGTGCCAGCTGCCTAGCGGGGCGCAATGAGCAGTTCTTC
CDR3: CASCLAGRNEQFF

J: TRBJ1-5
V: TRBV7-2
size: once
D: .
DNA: TGTGCCAGCAGCGGGGGAGGGGGGGGCACCAATCAGCCCCAGCATTTT
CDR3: CASSGGGGGTNQPQHF

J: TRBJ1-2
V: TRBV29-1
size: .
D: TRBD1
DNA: TGCAGCGTTGGGGACAGGGAGTATGGCTACACCTTC
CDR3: CSVGDREYGYTF

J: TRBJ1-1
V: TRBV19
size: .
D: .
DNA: TGTGCCAGTAGTATAATGGCAGGCACTGAAGCTTTCTTT
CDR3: CASSIMAGTEAFF

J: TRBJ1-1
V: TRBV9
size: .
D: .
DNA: TGTGCCAGCAGCGTAGAGGGTTTGAACACTGAAGCTTTCTTT
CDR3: CASSVEGLNTEAFF

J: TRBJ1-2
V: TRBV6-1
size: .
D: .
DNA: TGTGCCAGCAGTGAATACAGGTCGGATGGCTACACCTTC
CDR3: CASSEYRSDGYTF

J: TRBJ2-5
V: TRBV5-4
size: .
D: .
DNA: TGTGCCAGCAGCTTGGGGGCCCATCCAGGAGAGACCCAGTACTTC
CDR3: CASSLGAHPGETQYF

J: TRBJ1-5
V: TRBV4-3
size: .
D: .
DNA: TGCGCCAGCAGCCTCAACCTCGGCGGCTCAGGAACCCAGCATTTT
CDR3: CASSLNLGGSGTQHF

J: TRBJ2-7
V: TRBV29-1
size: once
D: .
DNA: TGCAGCGTTAAGGTCGGCGGAAGCTCCTACGAGCAGTACTTC
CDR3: CSVKVGGSSYEQYF

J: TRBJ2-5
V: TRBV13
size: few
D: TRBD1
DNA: TGTGCCAGCAGCTCCAACAGGGGCCTGGGGGAGACCCAGTACTTC
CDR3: CASSSNRGLGETQYF

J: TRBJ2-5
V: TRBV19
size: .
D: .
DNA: TGTGCCAGTAGTATACAGGGGTTTTGGGAGACCCAGTACTTC
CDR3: CASSIQGFWETQYF

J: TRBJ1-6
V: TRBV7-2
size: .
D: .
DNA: TGTGCCAGCAGCTTAGCTGGGGGATATGATTCACCCCTCCACTTT
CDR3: CASSLAGGYDSPLHF

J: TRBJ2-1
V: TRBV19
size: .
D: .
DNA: TGTGCTACGAGGCTCATGGGCCTACCATCCTACAATGAGCAGTTCTTC
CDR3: CATRLMGLPSYNEQFF

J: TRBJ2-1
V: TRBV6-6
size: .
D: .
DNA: TGTGCCAGCAGTCCTCGGGGCTACAATGAGCAGTTCTTC
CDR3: CASSPRGYNEQFF

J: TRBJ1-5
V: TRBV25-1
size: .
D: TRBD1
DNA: TGTGCCAGCAGTGGCGACAGGGGGCTTCGTTCGGATCAGCCCCAGCATTTT
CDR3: CASSGDRGLRSDQPQHF

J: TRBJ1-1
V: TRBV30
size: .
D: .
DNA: TGTGCCTGGAGTGTTTCGGGTGCGGGGACTGAAGCTTTCTTT
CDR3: CAWSVSGAGTEAFF

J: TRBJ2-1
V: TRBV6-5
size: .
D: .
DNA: TGTGCCAGCAGTATGGGGAACAATGAGCAGTTCTTC
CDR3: CASSMGNNEQFF

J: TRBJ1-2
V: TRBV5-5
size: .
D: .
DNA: TGTGCCAGCAGCTTGGTATTACAGGGAGTCTACACCTTC
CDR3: CASSLVLQGVYTF

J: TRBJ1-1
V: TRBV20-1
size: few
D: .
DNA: TGCAGTGCGCCAGGGTACACTGAAGCTTTCTTT
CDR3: CSAPGYTEAFF

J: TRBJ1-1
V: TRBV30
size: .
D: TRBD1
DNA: TGTGCCTGGATTCCCAGGGGGCTTGTGAACACTGAAGCTTTCTTT
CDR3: CAWIPRGLVNTEAFF

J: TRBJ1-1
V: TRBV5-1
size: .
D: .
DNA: TGCGCCAGCAGCTTAAGGGGCCGATCAGACACTGAAGCTTTCTTT
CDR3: CASSLRGRSDTEAFF

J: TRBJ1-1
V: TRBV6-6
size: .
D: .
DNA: TGTGCCAGCAGTTTCATACAGGGCGAGAACACTGAAGCTTTCTTT
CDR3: CASSFIQGENTEAFF

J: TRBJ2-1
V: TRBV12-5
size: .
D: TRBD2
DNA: TGTGCTAGTGGTTTGGGAGCACTAGCGGGAGGCCCAAGCTCCTACAATGAGCAGTTCTTC
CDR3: CASGLGALAGGPSSYNEQFF

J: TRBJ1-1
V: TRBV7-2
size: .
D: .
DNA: TGTGCCAGCAGCCGTAACCCGGGGCAGAACACTGAAGCTTTCTTT
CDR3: CASSRNPGQNTEAFF

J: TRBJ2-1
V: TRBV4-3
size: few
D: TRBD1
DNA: TGCGCCAGCAGCCAAGCCTACGAGGGGGCTAACTACAATGAGCAGTTCTTC
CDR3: CASSQAYEGANYNEQFF

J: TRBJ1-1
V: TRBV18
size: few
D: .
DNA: TGTGCCAGCTCACCAATCAGGGACACTGAAGCTTTCTTT
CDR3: CASSPIRDTEAFF

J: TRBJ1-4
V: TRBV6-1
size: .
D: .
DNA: TGTGCCAGCAGTGAGGGACTGAATAATGAAAAACTGTTTTTT
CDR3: CASSEGLNNEKLFF

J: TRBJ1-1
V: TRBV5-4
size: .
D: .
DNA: TGTGCCAGCAGCTTGAGAAGTACAGGGTCCGATGAAGCTTTCTTT
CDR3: CASSLRSTGSDEAFF

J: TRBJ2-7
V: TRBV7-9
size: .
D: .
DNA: TGTGCCAGCAGCTTAGATGGCAGGTCCCCTGACGAGCAGTACTTC
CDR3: CASSLDGRSPDEQYF

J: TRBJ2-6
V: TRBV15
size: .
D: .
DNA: TGTGCCACCAGCAGAGACAGACTATCTGGGGCCAACGTCCTGACTTTC
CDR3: CATSRDRLSGANVLTF

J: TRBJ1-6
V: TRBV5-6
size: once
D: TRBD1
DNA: TGTGCCAGCAGCTTGTATCCAGGGGGCGCGTCACCCCTCCACTTT
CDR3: CASSLYPGGASPLHF

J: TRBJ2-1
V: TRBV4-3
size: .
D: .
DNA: TGCGCCAGCAGCCAAGATTGGGGCTATGAGCAGTTCTTC
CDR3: CASSQDWGYEQFF

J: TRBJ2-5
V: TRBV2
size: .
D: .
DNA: TGTGCCACCTCACAGGAGACCCAGTACTTC
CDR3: CATSQETQYF

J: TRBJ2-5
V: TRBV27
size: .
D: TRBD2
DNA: TGTGCCAGCAGTTCTGGCCTCTTAGCGGGGGAGACCCAGTACTTC
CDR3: CASSSGLLAGETQYF

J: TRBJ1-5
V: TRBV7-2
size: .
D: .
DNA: TGTGCCAGTAGCTTAGAAGGGGGGCGGGCTCAGCCCCAGCATTTT
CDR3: CASSLEGGRAQPQHF

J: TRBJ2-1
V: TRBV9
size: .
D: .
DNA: TGTGCCAGCAGCGTAGAGCCGAGCCTCGCCTACAATGAGCAGTTCTTC
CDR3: CASSVEPSLAYNEQFF

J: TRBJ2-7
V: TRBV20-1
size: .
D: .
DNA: TGCAGTGCTAGACCGGCCGGCGAGCAGTACTTC
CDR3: CSARPAGEQYF

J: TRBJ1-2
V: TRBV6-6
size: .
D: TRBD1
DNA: TGTGCCAGCCGGACAGGGGACTATGGCTACACCTTC
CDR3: CASRTGDYGYTF

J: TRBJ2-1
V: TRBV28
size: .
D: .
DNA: TGTGCCAGCAGTTATATAGCGATCCGCAATGAGCAGTTCTTC
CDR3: CASSYIAIRNEQFF

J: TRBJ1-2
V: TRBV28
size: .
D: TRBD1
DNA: TGTGCCAGCAGGCTCGGGACAGCTAACTATGGCTACACCTTC
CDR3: CASRLGTANYGYTF